Shown below are 12 T cell receptor beta chains from a single sample sequenced in a study of CD8 T cells in Susac syndrome. Reverse transcription of roughly 0.45 to 1 ug RNA was performed with random hexamers. TCRdb re-analysed the immunoSEQ multiplex PCR reads in MiXCR, keeping a single row per CDR3 protein. Of 120,000 to 150,000 distinct CDR3 sequences listed, around 94% were seen once; the top ten hold approximately 0.09%. The sequencing input was CD4+ T cells from PBMCs. Every receptor here comes from a human donor in good health.

The V call is TRBV28, the J call TRBJ2-1; TRBD2 matches at 7 bases. After removal of 4 bases from V and 0 bases from J, the junction contained 12 bases not matched to a gene. CDR1 is MDHEN and CDR2 is SYDVKM in the germline V gene. The CDR3 totals 18 residues. The CDR3 here is CASSSPMGGRSSYNEQFF. The DNA for the CDR3 is TGTGCCAGCAGTTCCCCCATGGGGGGGAGGAGCTCCTACAATGAGCAGTTCTTC.

This clonotype was counted between two and nine times. The chain has TRBV7-9 and TRBJ2-7, with 8 nucleotides matching TRBD1. With V trimmed by 5 bases and J by 1 base, 4 bases remained unmatched. CDR3 length: 14 residues. Germline-derived CDR1 and CDR2 are SEHNR and FQNEAQ (reference sequence). The CDR3 DNA reads TGTGCCAGCAGCCCGACAGGGGTATCCTACGAGCAGTACTTC. Its translation is CASSPTGVSYEQYF.

The V call is TRBV5-1, the J call TRBJ2-3, with 11 bases identical to TRBD2. The CDR3 contains 16 residues. V dropped 0 bases and J dropped 3; count of bases not matched to a gene: 3. From germline, CDR1 is SGHRS and CDR2 YFSETQ. The CDR3: CASSLGGLAGTDTQYF. The CDR3 nucleotides read TGCGCCAGCAGCTTGGGTGGACTAGCGGGTACAGATACGCAGTATTTT. The full variable domain, completed using reference TRBV5-1 and TRBJ2-3, is KAGVTQTPRYLIKTRGQQVTLSCSPISGHRSVSWYQQTPGQGLQFLFEYFSETQRNKGNFPGRFSGRQFSNSRSEMNVSTLELGDSALYLCASSLGGLAGTDTQYFGPGTRLTVL.

The V gene is TRBV27, the J gene TRBJ2-2; 9 nucleotides agree with TRBD2. The V gene's germline CDR1 is MNHEY and CDR2 SMNVEV (reference sequence). This CDR3 is built from 16 residues. Unmatched junction bases numbered 8, after V lost 7 bases and J lost 2 bases. The CDR3 protein is CASTRNSGGNTGELFF. The CDR3 DNA reads TGTGCCAGCACACGCAATAGCGGGGGAAACACCGGGGAGCTGTTTTTT.

V is TRBV11-2 and J is TRBJ2-1, with D maybe TRBD1 (7 bases). Germline-derived CDR1 and CDR2 are SGHAT and FQNNGV. The CDR3 totals 16 residues. V shed 1 base and J shed 4 bases, with 14 bases lying between them. The CDR3 DNA reads TGTGCCAGCAGCTTAGTGGAGGGGGCCCTGTACAATGAGCAGTTCTTC. Protein sequence: CASSLVEGALYNEQFF.

The J gene is TRBJ1-5, the V gene TRBV18, with 7 bases identical to TRBD1. There are 13 residues in the CDR3. CDR1 and CDR2 (germline): KGHSH, LQKENI. The ends lost 3 bases at V and 5 bases at J; junction bases unmatched: 1. Here the CDR3 DNA reads TGTGCCAGCTCACCCACAGGGGATCAGCCCCAGCATTTT. As protein: CASSPTGDQPQHF.

The chain has TRBV3-1 and TRBJ2-3; D may be TRBD2 (6 bases). Trimming left V 1 base short and J 4 bases short, with 12 bases between. CDR1 and CDR2 (germline): LGHDT, YNNKEL (reference sequence). This CDR3 has 15 residues. The CDR3: CASSQGGAKADTQYF. The CDR3 DNA sequence: TGTGCCAGCAGCCAAGGCGGGGCCAAGGCAGATACGCAGTATTTT.

This clonotype was recorded only once. V usage is TRBV25-1 and J usage is TRBJ2-3; TRBD2 matches 10 bases. This CDR3 has 18 residues. Germline CDR1 MGHDK, CDR2 SYGVNS. V lost 3 bases, J lost 1 base, and 10 bases stayed unmatched. In DNA, the CDR3 is TGTGCCAGCAGTGACGGGGTTCTAGCGGGAGTTGGCACAGATACGCAGTATTTT. Translating it yields CASSDGVLAGVGTDTQYF.

The chain combines TRBV10-3 with TRBJ2-1; 8 bases are a match to TRBD2. This CDR3 region has 13 residues. The V gene's germline CDR1 is ENHRY and CDR2 SYGVKD. Trimming cost V 2 bases and J 6 bases; bases outside gene matches: 0. The CDR3 reads CAISEGTSNEQFF. CDR3 coding DNA: TGTGCCATCAGTGAGGGGACTAGCAATGAGCAGTTCTTC.

The CDR3 bases are TGCAGTGCTAGTGCCGACAGCCTTCAGACCCAGTACTTC. This encodes CSASADSLQTQYF. The chain combines TRBV20-1 with TRBJ2-5; D is possibly TRBD1 (5 bases). Germline V gene data show CDR1 as DFQATT and CDR2 as SNEGSKA (reference sequence). Trimming left V 3 bases short and J 6 bases short, with 14 bases between. The CDR3 has 13 residues.

The chain is built from TRBV5-1 and TRBJ2-1; D gene ambiguous. Deletions cut 5 bases from V and 0 bases from J, with 12 bases between. CDR1 and CDR2 (germline): SGHRS, YFSETQ. This CDR3 region has 15 residues. The CDR3 DNA reads TGCGCCAGCAGGAGCCGGGCTAGCTCCTACAATGAGCAGTTCTTC. Amino acid sequence: CASRSRASSYNEQFF.

This chain connects TRBV7-9 to TRBJ2-7; maybe TRBD1 (6 bases). The germline V gene encodes CDR1 SEHNR and CDR2 FQNEAQ (reference sequence). Trimming removed 5 bases at V and 6 bases at J, with 20 bases between. There are 15 residues in the CDR3. In DNA form, the CDR3 reads TGTGCCAGCAGCCCGTCCGGACAGTTTGGGGGCGAGCAGTACTTC. This gives the protein CASSPSGQFGGEQYF.